The 2 T cell receptor beta chains given below trace back to one sample, sequenced in a study of shared clonotypes between healthy human individuals. Assay: immunoSEQ multiplex PCR; the TCRdb copy retains only in-frame clones and omits some. The sample records a few million clones, 85% to 95% being singletons. The sequenced material came from naive CD4+ T cells from PBMCs. Specified subset: CD45RA+ positively selected. Receptors originate from a young man in good health. Some clones in this sample may be carry-over from other donors' samples.

The gene calls are TRBV25-1 and TRBJ2-3; 8 bases map to TRBD1. The CDR3 runs 15 residues. The germline V gene has CDR1 MGHDK and CDR2 SYGVNS. V lost 5 bases and J lost 6; bases outside the gene matches: 10. Here the CDR3 DNA reads TGTGCCAGCAGTCTCACCAGGGGGCCAGGGGATACGCAGTATTTT. Encoded protein: CASSLTRGPGDTQYF.

Comments on this clone: The sample contains more than one DNA sequence encoding this CDR3. This chain connects TRBV18 to TRBJ1-1, with TRBD1 matching 7 bases. Per germline, CDR1 KGHSH and CDR2 LQKENI. With V trimmed by 3 bases and J by 3 bases, 1 base remained unmatched. The CDR3 sequence is 13 residues long. CDR3 sequence (DNA): TGTGCCAGCTCACCTCAGGGGGACACTGAAGCTTTCTTT. Translating gives CASSPQGDTEAFF. Variable domain in full (rest from reference TRBV18 and TRBJ1-1): NAGVMQNPRHLVRRRGQEARLRCSPMKGHSHVYWYRQLPEEGLKFMVYLQKENIIDESGMPKERFSAEFPKEGPSILRIQQVVRGDSAAYFCASSPQGDTEAFFGQGTRLTVV.